These 10 T cell receptor beta chains were all obtained from the same sample, sequenced in a study of cytomegalovirus exposure and HLA in healthy donors. The PCR contained 60 Vbeta and 13 Jbeta primers. Clones were read by immunoSEQ multiplex PCR, and TCRdb kept only the in-frame ones, dropping some. Of roughly 100,000 clones listed, 83% were seen once; the top ten hold under 6.5%. The sequencing input was PBMCs. The receptors shown here come from a man between 18 and 29 years old in good health and CMV-seronegative.

The genes are TRBV30 and TRBJ1-1, with 10 bases that match TRBD1. The germline gives CDR1 GTSNPN, CDR2 SVGIG (reference sequence). The V and J ends lost 3 bases and 11 bases, in that order; junction bases with no gene match: 9. There are 13 residues in the CDR3. For the CDR3, the DNA is TGTGCCTGGAGCCGGGACAGGGGATTTGGGGCTTTCTTT. Residues: CAWSRDRGFGAFF.

The count of this clone is one. This chain links TRBV10-1 with TRBJ2-3; 8 nucleotides line up with TRBD2. The V gene's germline CDR1 is WNHNN and CDR2 SYGVQD (reference sequence). V lost 4 bases, J lost 2 bases, and 5 bases stayed unmatched. The CDR3 sequence is 15 residues long. CDR3 nucleotides: TGCGCCAGCAGTGTGGGTAGCGGGAACACAGATACGCAGTATTTT. This encodes CASSVGSGNTDTQYF.

The rearrangement links TRBV6-5 to TRBJ1-2; D gene unclear. The length of the CDR3 is 11 residues. The germline V gene has CDR1 MNHEY and CDR2 SVGAGI. The V end was cut by 7 bases, the J end by 4 bases, with 7 bases between. CDR3 sequence reads: CASIGGYGYTF. In DNA, the CDR3 is TGTGCCAGCATCGGAGGCTATGGCTACACCTTC.

The V call is TRBV29-1, the J call TRBJ2-1, with D tentatively TRBD1 (7 bases). The germline V gene encodes CDR1 SQVTM and CDR2 ANQGSEA. CDR3 size: 15 residues. V was cut by 7 bases and J by 7 bases, with 23 bases left in between. The CDR3 sequence: CSALAPGQLFNEQFF. The CDR3 nucleotides read TGCAGCGCTCTAGCGCCGGGACAGCTTTTTAATGAGCAGTTCTTC.

This clone appeared a single time. The chain recombines TRBV7-2 with TRBJ1-2, with D possibly being TRBD1 (5 bases). The CDR3 covers 14 residues. Germline V CDR1 and CDR2: SGHTA, FQGNSA. Between the trimmed V and J ends, which lost 2 bases and 3 bases, there was a span of 10 bases. In DNA form, the CDR3 reads TGTGCCAGCAGCTTATCCAGCAGGGACTATGGCTACACCTTC. Residues: CASSLSSRDYGYTF.

This clone has a handful of counts. The chain has TRBV4-2 and TRBJ1-4; no clear D gene. There are 14 residues in the CDR3. V lost 0 bases and J 6 bases, leaving 8 bases between the germline ends. The V gene's germline CDR1 is LGHNA and CDR2 YNFKEQ. This CDR3 reads CASSQDRTDEKLFF. The CDR3 DNA sequence: TGTGCCAGCAGCCAAGACAGGACTGATGAAAAACTGTTTTTT.

The chain employs TRBV4-2 and TRBJ2-1; 10 bases line up with TRBD1. Per the germline V gene, CDR1 is LGHNA and CDR2 is YNFKEQ. Trimming took 8 bases from V and 6 from J; bases not matched to a gene: 10. The CDR3 is made up of 15 amino acids. CDR3 region: CASGQAGTGANEQFF. For the CDR3, the DNA is TGTGCCAGCGGACAAGCCGGGACAGGGGCCAATGAGCAGTTCTTC.

The chain uses TRBV2 and TRBJ1-2, with D perhaps matching TRBD1 (6 bases). From germline, CDR1 is SNHLY and CDR2 FYNNEI. V dropped 10 bases and J dropped 4 bases, with 16 bases sitting between them. This CDR3 has 13 amino acids. The DNA for the CDR3 is TGTGCCACGTTCGGGGGGCTTGGCTATGGCTACACCTTC. Its translation is CATFGGLGYGYTF.

The chain has TRBV29-1 and TRBJ2-5; D perhaps matches TRBD2 (7 bases). The better agreement between TRBJ2-7 and the DNA end casts doubt on the J call. This CDR3 contains 12 residues. CDR1 is SQVTM, CDR2 ANQGSEA, per germline. The CDR3 DNA is TGCAGCGTTCCGGGGGGCAAGTACGAGCAGTACTTC. Its protein is CSVPGGKYEQYF.

The chain has TRBV7-3 and TRBJ2-1; TRBD2 aligns across 10 bases. J gave up 8 bases and V 0 bases, and 7 bases lay outside the gene matches. The CDR3 is made up of 16 amino acids. The germline V gene has CDR1 SGHTA and CDR2 FQGTGA. DNA of the CDR3: TGTGCCAGCAGCTTAACCGCTAGCGGGAGTATGGATGAGCAGTTCTTC. Translation: CASSLTASGSMDEQFF. The whole variable domain, filled in from reference TRBV7-3 and TRBJ2-1, reads GAGVSQTPSNKVTEKGKYVELRCDPISGHTALYWYRQSLGQGPEFLIYFQGTGAADDSGLPNDRFFAVRPEGSVSTLKIQRTERGDSAVYLCASSLTASGSMDEQFFGPGTRLTVL.